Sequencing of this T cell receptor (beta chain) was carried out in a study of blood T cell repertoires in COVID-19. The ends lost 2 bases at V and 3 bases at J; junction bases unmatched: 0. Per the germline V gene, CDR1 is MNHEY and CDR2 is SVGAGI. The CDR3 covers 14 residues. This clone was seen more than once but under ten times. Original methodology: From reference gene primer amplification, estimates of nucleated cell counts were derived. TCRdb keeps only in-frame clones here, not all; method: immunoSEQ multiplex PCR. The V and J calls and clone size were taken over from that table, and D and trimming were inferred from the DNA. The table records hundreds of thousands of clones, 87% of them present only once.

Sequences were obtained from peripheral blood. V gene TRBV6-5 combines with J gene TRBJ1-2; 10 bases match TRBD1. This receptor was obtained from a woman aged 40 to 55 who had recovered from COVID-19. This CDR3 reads CASSYGTGDYGYTF. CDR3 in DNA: TGTGCCAGCAGTTACGGGACAGGGGACTATGGCTACACCTTC.